This paragraph reports one T cell receptor beta chain. As yet, its antigen is unknown. Only in-frame clones appear in the TCRdb table, and some are missing; sequencing was by immunoSEQ multiplex PCR. The data show over 100,000 clones, with less than 90% seen just once and 2% to 3% held by the top ten. The source of the sample is a study of T cell responses to AZD1222 COVID-19 vaccine. Findings and caveats of the study: Donors skewed white British and female; clonal diversity was possibly underestimated.

V lost 0 bases and J lost 6; bases outside the gene matches: 4. From germline, CDR1 is SGHRS and CDR2 YFSETQ. The CDR3 sequence is 15 residues long. Material: peripheral blood, obtained on day 0 of AZD1222 vaccination. The chain combines TRBV5-1 with TRBJ1-2; 11 nucleotides agree with TRBD1. The sequence derives from an adult in good health. This chain's CDR3 is CASSLAGQGADGYTF. The DNA for the CDR3 is TGCGCCAGCAGCTTGGCCGGACAGGGGGCCGATGGCTACACCTTC.